Below are 13 T cell receptor beta chains sequenced from a single sample in a study of OX40 agonist ivuxolimab in advanced cancers. Libraries were prepared by immunoSEQ multiplex PCR; TCRdb keeps only in-frame clonotypes and omits some of them. The sample includes roughly 50,000 clones, 89% seen only once; the top ten take roughly 12%. This specimen consisted of CD4+ or CD8+ T cells sorted from blood, obtained in a trial of the OX40 agonist ivuxolimab. These receptors originate from an adult with an advanced solid tumor such as melanoma, head and neck, liver or kidney cancer.

The V and J genes are TRBV6-5 and TRBJ2-1; the match to TRBD2 covers 14 bases. Trimming took 2 bases from V and 8 from J; bases not matched to a gene: 5. This CDR3 has 16 amino acids. Per the germline V gene, CDR1 is MNHEY and CDR2 is SVGAGI. This chain's CDR3 is CASSYGTSGGPDEQFF. The CDR3 region has the DNA TGTGCCAGCAGTTACGGGACTAGCGGGGGCCCTGATGAGCAGTTCTTC.

This clone ranks as medium-sized (0.01 to 0.1%). V is TRBV27 and J is TRBJ2-2; tentative D call: TRBD2 (5 bases). Germline lookup yields CDR1 MNHEY and CDR2 SMNVEV (reference sequence). Trimming left V 1 base short and J 3 bases short, with 15 bases between. CDR3 length equals 17 residues. This CDR3 is CASSLLWLAGYTGELFF. CDR3 coding DNA: TGTGCCAGCAGTTTATTATGGCTGGCGGGCTACACCGGGGAGCTGTTTTTT.

The CDR3 loop is CASSLAPRTGPTLTEAFF. CDR3 nucleotides: TGTGCCAGCAGCTTAGCCCCCAGGACAGGGCCCACCTTAACTGAAGCTTTCTTT. This chain uses TRBV11-2 with TRBJ1-1; TRBD1 matches at 8 bases. CDR3 length: 18 amino acids. Germline V gene data show CDR1 as SGHAT and CDR2 as FQNNGV. V shed 1 base, J shed 5 bases, and the junction held 15 bases outside the gene matches.

The chain combines TRBV5-4 with TRBJ2-7; D may match TRBD1 or TRBD2 (5 bases each). Germline V lookup: CDR1 SGHNT, CDR2 YYREEE (reference sequence). The CDR3 is made up of 12 amino acids. The V and J ends lost 5 bases and 6 bases respectively, with 12 bases between them. The CDR3 spells CASRSPGGEQYF. The CDR3 DNA follows: TGTGCCAGCAGATCCCCTGGGGGCGAGCAGTACTTC. Complete variable domain (other parts from reference TRBV5-4 and TRBJ2-7): ETGVTQSPTHLIKTRGQQVTLRCSSQSGHNTVSWYQQALGQGPQFIFQYYREEENGRGNFPPRFSGLQFPNYSSELNVNALELDDSALYLCASRSPGGEQYFGPGTRLTVT.

The J gene is TRBJ2-2, the V gene TRBV6-4; D perhaps matches TRBD1 (5 bases). Germline CDR1 MRHNA, CDR2 SNTAGT. V lost 0 bases, J lost 3 bases, and 8 bases lay in between. CDR3 size: 15 residues. The CDR3 protein is CASSDSVGDTGELFF. CDR3 DNA: TGTGCCAGCAGTGACTCGGTAGGGGACACCGGGGAGCTGTTTTTT.

This clone has more than one count but fewer than ten. V gene TRBV5-6 combines with J gene TRBJ2-1, with D unresolved. V was shortened by 2 bases and J by 0 bases, with 9 bases between the two germline ends. The CDR3 covers 15 residues. Germline lookup yields CDR1 SGHDT and CDR2 YYEEEE. CDR3 sequence reads: CASSFDIISYNEQFF. In DNA, the CDR3 is TGTGCCAGCAGCTTCGACATTATCTCCTACAATGAGCAGTTCTTC.

The gene calls are TRBV6-5 and TRBJ2-5, with 8 bases matching TRBD2. Trimming at V came to 7 bases and at J to 2 bases, leaving 9 bases not matched to a gene. The CDR3 sequence is 15 residues long. Germline lookup yields CDR1 MNHEY and CDR2 SVGAGI. The CDR3 DNA sequence: TGTGCCAGCACCCCTTCGGGCGGGGGGCAAGAGACCCAGTACTTC. It is translated as CASTPSGGGQETQYF.

A remark on this clone: Additional DNA sequences in this sample encode the identical CDR3. This chain joins TRBV7-3 and TRBJ2-5, with TRBD2 identical over 7 bases. J gave up 2 bases and V 5 bases, and 5 bases lay outside the gene matches. The CDR3 is 14 amino acids. CDR1 is SGHTA, CDR2 FQGTGA, per germline. CDR3 DNA sequence: TGTGCCAGCAGCCGGACGGGGGGTCAAGAGACCCAGTACTTC. The encoded protein is CASSRTGGQETQYF.

The rearrangement links TRBV5-1 to TRBJ1-1; D is perhaps TRBD1 (5 bases). Germline CDR1 and CDR2: SGHRS and YFSETQ. The CDR3 length is 15 residues. Trimming cost V 9 bases and J 1 base, with 19 bases left between them. The CDR3 is CATQGGDLGNTEAFF. The CDR3 DNA reads as TGCGCCACTCAAGGTGGGGACCTGGGGAACACTGAAGCTTTCTTT.

The V and J genes are TRBV14 and TRBJ2-5; TRBD2 aligns across 12 bases. The CDR3 has 16 residues. The germline V gene has CDR1 SGHDN and CDR2 FVKESK. Trimming at V came to 1 base and at J to 4 bases, leaving 4 bases not matched to a gene. CDR3 loop: CASSQGTSGVIETQYF. The CDR3 DNA reads as TGTGCCAGCAGCCAAGGGACTAGCGGGGTTATAGAGACCCAGTACTTC.

The chain couples TRBV19 to TRBJ2-7; tentatively, D is TRBD1 or TRBD2 (7 bases each). The germline V gene encodes CDR1 LNHDA and CDR2 SQIVND (reference sequence). The CDR3 is 12 amino acids. V was trimmed by 7 bases and J by 12 bases, leaving 19 bases between them. Written as DNA, the CDR3 is TGTGCCAGTATAGGAGGGGGGGGACAGCGGTACTTC. Translated, it gives CASIGGGGQRYF.

The rearrangement links TRBV7-3 to TRBJ2-3; 7 nucleotides align to TRBD2. V lost 3 bases and J lost 4; bases outside the gene matches: 1. The CDR3 length is 13 residues. Germline V gene data show CDR1 as SGHTA and CDR2 as FQGTGA. As DNA, the CDR3 is TGTGCCAGCAGCTTTGGGGGGGCAGATACGCAGTATTTT. This sequence encodes CASSFGGADTQYF.

The chain is built from TRBV19 and TRBJ2-1; D might be TRBD2 (6 bases). This CDR3 contains 15 residues. V lost 2 bases, J lost 2 bases, and 10 bases lay in between. CDR1 is LNHDA and CDR2 is SQIVND in the germline V gene (reference sequence). The CDR3 DNA follows: TGTGCCAGTAGTATAACATCGGGAGCCTACAATGAGCAGTTCTTC. This gives the protein CASSITSGAYNEQFF.